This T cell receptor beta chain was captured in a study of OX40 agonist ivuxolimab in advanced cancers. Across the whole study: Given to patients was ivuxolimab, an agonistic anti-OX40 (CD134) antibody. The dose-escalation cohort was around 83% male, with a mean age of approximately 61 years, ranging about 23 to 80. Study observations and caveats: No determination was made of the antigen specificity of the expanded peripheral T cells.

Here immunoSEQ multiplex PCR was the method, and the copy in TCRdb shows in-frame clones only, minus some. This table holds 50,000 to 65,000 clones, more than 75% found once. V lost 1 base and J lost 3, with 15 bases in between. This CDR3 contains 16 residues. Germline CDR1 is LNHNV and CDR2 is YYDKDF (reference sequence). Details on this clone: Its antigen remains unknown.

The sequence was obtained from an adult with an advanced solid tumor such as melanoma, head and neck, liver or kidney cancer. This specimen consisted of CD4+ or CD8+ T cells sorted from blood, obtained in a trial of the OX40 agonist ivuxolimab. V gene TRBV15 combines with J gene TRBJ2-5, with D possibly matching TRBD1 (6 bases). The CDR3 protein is CATSRADLGAKETQYF. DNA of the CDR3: TGTGCCACCAGCAGAGCGGATTTGGGGGCGAAAGAGACCCAGTACTTC.